This T cell receptor (beta chain) was found in a study of shared clonotypes between healthy human individuals. CD45RO-negative, CCR7-positively selected cells formed the naive CD8 fraction, excluding terminally differentiated effector memory CD45RA+ cells. All of the donors resided in Nashville, Tennessee, and each was a Caucasian adult. Whole-study findings and limits: Generally, naive subsets (rather than memory subsets) showed larger estimated richness. Sharing across four donors was seen in 4.5% to 5.5% of naive CD4 clonotypes. Clonotype sharing levels among donors were expected to vary with sequencing depth.

Germline-derived CDR1 and CDR2 are SQVTM and ANQGSEA. CDR3 length: 14 residues. V gave up 6 bases and J gave up 1 base, with 16 bases separating them. Profiling relied on immunoSEQ multiplex PCR, and the TCRdb table lists in-frame clones only, not all of them. Seen here are approximately 2,200,000 clones, around 93% observed once, and the top ten hold over 1.5%. Turning to this clone: What it recognizes is unknown.

Material: naive CD8+ T cells from PBMCs. This sequence originates from a man younger than 35 in good health. Some clones in this sample may be carry-over from other donors' samples. This chain uses TRBV29-1 with TRBJ2-7; the D gene is possibly TRBD2 (5 bases). CDR3 residues: CSVRLGGPSYEQYF. The CDR3 coding sequence is TGCAGCGTGCGGCTAGGCGGGCCATCCTACGAGCAGTACTTC.